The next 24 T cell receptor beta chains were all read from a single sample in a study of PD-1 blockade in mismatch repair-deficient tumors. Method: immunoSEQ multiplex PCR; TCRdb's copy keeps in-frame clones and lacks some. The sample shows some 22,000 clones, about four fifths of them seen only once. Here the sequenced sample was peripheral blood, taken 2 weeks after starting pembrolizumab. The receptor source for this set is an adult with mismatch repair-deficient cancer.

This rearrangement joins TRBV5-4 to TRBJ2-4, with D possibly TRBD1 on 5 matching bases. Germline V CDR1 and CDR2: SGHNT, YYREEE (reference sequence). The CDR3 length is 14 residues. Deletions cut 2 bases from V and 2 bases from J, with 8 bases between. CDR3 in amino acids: CASSLGESKNIQYF. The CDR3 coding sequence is TGTGCCAGCAGCTTAGGGGAATCCAAAAACATTCAGTACTTC.

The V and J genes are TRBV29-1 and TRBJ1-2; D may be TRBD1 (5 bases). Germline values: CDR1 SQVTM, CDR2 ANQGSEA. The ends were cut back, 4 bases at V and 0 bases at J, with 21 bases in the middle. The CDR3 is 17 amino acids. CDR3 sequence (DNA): TGCAGCGTTGCCGGGGTGGGGCAACCTGGGGCTAACTATGGCTACACCTTC. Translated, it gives CSVAGVGQPGANYGYTF.

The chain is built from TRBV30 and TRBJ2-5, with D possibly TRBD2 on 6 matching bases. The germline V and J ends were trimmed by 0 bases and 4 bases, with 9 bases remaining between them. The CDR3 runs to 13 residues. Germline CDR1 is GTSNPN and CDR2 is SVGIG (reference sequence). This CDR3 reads CAWSVRRGETQYF. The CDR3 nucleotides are TGTGCCTGGAGTGTAAGGCGGGGAGAGACCCAGTACTTC.

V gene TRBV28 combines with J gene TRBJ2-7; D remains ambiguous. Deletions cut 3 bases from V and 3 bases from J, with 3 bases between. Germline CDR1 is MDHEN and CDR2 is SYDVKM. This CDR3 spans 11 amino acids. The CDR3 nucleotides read TGTGCCAGCAGTTTTAGCTACGAGCAGTACTTC. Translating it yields CASSFSYEQYF.

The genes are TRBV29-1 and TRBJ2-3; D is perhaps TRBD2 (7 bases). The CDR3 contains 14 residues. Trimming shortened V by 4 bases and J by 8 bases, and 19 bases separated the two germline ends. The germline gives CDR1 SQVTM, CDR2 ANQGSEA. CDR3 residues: CSVGSTGRGGTQYF. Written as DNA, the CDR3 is TGCAGCGTTGGAAGTACAGGGAGGGGGGGTACGCAGTATTTT.

The chain's CDR3 is CAWIQRIDTGELFF. The CDR3 DNA follows: TGTGCCTGGATTCAAAGGATCGACACCGGGGAGCTGTTTTTT. The genes are TRBV30 and TRBJ2-2; D is unclear. CDR1 and CDR2 (germline): GTSNPN, SVGIG (reference sequence). Trimming took 4 bases from V and 3 from J, leaving 12 bases between them. The CDR3 extends over 14 amino acids.

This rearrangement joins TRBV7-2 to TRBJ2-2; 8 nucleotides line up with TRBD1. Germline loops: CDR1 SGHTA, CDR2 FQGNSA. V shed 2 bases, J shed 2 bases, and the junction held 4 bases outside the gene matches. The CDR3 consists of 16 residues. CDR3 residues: CASSLPGQVNTGELFF. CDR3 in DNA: TGTGCCAGCAGCTTACCGGGACAGGTCAACACCGGGGAGCTGTTTTTT. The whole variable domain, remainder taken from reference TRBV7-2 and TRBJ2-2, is GAGVSQSPSNKVTEKGKDVELRCDPISGHTALYWYRQSLGQGLEFLIYFQGNSAPDKSGLPSDRFSAERTGGSVSTLTIQRTQQEDSAVYLCASSLPGQVNTGELFFGEGSRLTVL.

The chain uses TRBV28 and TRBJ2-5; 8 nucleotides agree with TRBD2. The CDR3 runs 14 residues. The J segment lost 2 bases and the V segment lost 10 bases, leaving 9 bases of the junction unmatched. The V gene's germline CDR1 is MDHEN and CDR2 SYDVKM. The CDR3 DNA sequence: TGTGCCACTCAGACTAGCGACCTACAAGAGACCCAGTACTTC. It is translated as CATQTSDLQETQYF.

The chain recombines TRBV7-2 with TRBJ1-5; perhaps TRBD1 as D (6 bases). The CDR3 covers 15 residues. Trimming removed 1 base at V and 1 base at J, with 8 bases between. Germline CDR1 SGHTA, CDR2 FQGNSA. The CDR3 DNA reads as TGTGCCAGCAGCTTAGGGGGGCTGAGCAATCAGCCCCAGCATTTT. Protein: CASSLGGLSNQPQHF.

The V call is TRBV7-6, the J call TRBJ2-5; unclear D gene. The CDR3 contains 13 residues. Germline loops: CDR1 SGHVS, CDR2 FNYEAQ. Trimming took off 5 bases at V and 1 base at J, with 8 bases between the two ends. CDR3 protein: CASSRRPQETQYF. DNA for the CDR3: TGTGCCAGCAGCCGCCGGCCCCAAGAGACCCAGTACTTC.

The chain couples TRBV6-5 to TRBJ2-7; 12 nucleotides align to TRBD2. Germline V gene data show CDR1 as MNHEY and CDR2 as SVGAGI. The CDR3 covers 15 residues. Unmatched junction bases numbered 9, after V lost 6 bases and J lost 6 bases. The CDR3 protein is CASSPRTSGNGEQYF. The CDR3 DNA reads TGTGCCAGCAGCCCACGGACTAGCGGGAATGGCGAGCAGTACTTC.

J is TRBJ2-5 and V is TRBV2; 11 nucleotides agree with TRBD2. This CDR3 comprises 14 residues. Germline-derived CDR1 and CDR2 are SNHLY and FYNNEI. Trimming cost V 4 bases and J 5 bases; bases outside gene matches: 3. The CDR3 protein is CASSAASGGETQYF. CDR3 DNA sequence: TGTGCCAGCAGTGCTGCTAGCGGGGGGGAGACCCAGTACTTC. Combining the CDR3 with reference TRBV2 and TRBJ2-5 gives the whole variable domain EPEVTQTPSHQVTQMGQEVILRCVPISNHLYFYWYRQILGQKVEFLVSFYNNEISEKSEIFDDQFSVERPDGSNFTLKIRSTKLEDSAMYFCASSAASGGETQYFGPGTRLLVL.

Here the CDR3 reads CASSRGNSMNTEAFF. CDR3 sequence (DNA): TGTGCCAGCTCACGGGGTAACAGCATGAACACTGAAGCTTTCTTT. The chain carries TRBV18 and TRBJ1-1; D not resolved. V lost 4 bases to trimming and J lost 0 bases, with 12 bases between them. This CDR3 region has 15 residues. The germline CDR1 and CDR2 sequences are KGHSH and LQKENI.

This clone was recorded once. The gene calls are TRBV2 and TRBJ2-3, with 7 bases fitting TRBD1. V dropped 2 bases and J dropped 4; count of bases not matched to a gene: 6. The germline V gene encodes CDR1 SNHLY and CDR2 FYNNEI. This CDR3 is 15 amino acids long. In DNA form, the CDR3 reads TGTGCCAGCAGTGAAATTGGTACAGGGGCAGATACGCAGTATTTT. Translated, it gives CASSEIGTGADTQYF.

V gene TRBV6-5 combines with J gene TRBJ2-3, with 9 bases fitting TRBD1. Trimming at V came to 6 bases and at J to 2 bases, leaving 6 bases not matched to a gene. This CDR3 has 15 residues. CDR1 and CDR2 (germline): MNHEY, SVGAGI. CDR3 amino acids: CASSRGTGTTDTQYF. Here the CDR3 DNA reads TGTGCCAGCAGCCGTGGGACAGGGACCACAGATACGCAGTATTTT.

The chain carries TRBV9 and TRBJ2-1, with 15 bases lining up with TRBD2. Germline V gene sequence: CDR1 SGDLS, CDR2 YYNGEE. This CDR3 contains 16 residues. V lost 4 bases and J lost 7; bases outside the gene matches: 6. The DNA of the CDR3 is TGTGCCAGCAGCACAACCGGGACTAGCGGGAGGAATGAGCAGTTCTTC. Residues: CASSTTGTSGRNEQFF.

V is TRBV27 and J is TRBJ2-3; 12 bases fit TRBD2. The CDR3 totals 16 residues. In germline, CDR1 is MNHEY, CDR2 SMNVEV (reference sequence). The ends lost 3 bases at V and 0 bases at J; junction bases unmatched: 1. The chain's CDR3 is CASSFGTSGSTDTQYF. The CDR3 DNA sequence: TGTGCCAGCAGTTTCGGGACTAGCGGGAGCACAGATACGCAGTATTTT.

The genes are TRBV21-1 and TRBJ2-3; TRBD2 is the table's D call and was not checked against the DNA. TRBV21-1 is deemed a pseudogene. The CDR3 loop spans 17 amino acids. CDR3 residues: CASSHTSGRRGTDTQYF. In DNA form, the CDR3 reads TGTGCCAGCAGCCACACTAGCGGGAGGAGGGGCACAGATACGCAGTATTTT.

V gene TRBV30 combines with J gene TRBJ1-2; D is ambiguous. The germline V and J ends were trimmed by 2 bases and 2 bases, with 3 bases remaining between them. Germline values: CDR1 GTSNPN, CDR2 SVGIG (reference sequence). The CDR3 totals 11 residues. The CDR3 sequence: CAWSSNYGYTF. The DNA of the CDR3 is TGTGCCTGGAGTTCAAACTATGGCTACACCTTC. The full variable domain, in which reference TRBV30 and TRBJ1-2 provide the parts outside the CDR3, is SQTIHQWPATLVQPVGSPLSLECTVEGTSNPNLYWYRQAAGRGLQLLFYSVGIGQISSEVPQNLSASRPQDRQFILSSKKLLLSDSGFYLCAWSSNYGYTFGSGTRLTVV.

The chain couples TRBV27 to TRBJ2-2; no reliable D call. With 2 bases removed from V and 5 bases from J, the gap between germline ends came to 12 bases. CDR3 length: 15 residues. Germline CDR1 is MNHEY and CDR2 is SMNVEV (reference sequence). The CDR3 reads CASSLTVDVTGELFF. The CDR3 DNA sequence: TGTGCCAGCAGTTTAACAGTGGACGTAACCGGGGAGCTGTTTTTT.

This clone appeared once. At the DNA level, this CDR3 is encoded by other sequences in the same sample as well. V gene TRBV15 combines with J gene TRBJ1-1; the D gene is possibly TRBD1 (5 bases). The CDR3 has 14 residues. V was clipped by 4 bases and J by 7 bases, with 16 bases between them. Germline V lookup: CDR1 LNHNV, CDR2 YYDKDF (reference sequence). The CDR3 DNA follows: TGTGCCACCAGCACTGAGGGAGGGACGGATGAAGCTTTCTTT. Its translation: CATSTEGGTDEAFF.

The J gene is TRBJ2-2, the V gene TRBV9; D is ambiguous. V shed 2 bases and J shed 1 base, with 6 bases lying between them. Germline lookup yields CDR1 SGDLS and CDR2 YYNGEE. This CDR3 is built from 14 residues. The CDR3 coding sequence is TGTGCCAGCAGCGTGGAAGGGAACACCGGGGAGCTGTTTTTT. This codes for CASSVEGNTGELFF.

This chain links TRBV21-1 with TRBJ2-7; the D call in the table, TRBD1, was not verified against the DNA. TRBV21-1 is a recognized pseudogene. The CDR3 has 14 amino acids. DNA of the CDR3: TGTGCCAGCAGCAAACTCCACAGGGGCTACGAGCAGTACTTC. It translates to CASSKLHRGYEQYF.

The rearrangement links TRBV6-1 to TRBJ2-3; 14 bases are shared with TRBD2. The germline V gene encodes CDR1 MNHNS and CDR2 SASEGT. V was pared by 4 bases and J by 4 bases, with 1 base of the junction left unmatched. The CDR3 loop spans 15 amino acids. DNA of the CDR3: TGTGCCAGCAGTGGACTAGCGGGAGGGCCAGATACGCAGTATTTT. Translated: CASSGLAGGPDTQYF.